Below are 16 T cell receptor beta chains sequenced from a single sample in a study of shared T cell receptors in the human thymus. Profiling relied on immunoSEQ multiplex PCR, and the TCRdb table lists in-frame clones only, not all of them. Among 500,000 to 850,000 clones listed, 70% to 90% were seen once. The sample was also linked to a second study, of human thymus T cells.

The sequenced material came from thymocytes. The receptors were sampled from a boy in the first two years of life with a congenital heart defect.

This chain joins TRBV7-9 and TRBJ1-1; unclear D gene. In germline, CDR1 is SEHNR, CDR2 FQNEAQ (reference sequence). The CDR3 has 13 amino acids. V was pared by 5 bases and J by 0 bases, with 7 bases between. The CDR3 sequence is CASSPRVNTEAFF. The CDR3, as DNA: TGTGCCAGCAGCCCACGCGTGAACACTGAAGCTTTCTTT.

The chain carries TRBV7-6 and TRBJ2-7; 8 nucleotides agree with TRBD2. The CDR3 runs 15 residues. Germline V gene data show CDR1 as SGHVS and CDR2 as FNYEAQ. V was pared by 5 bases and J by 4 bases, with 10 bases of the junction left unmatched. CDR3 DNA sequence: TGTGCCAGCAGCCCCCGACTAGCGAGGGGGTACGAGCAGTACTTC. This sequence encodes CASSPRLARGYEQYF.

This clone showed up just a few times. The rearrangement uses TRBV19 and TRBJ1-3, with D unresolved. The germline V and J ends were trimmed by 3 bases and 4 bases, with 4 bases remaining between them. Germline V gene data show CDR1 as LNHDA and CDR2 as SQIVND (reference sequence). This CDR3 has 12 residues. CDR3 in amino acids: CASSIYGNTIYF. In DNA form, the CDR3 reads TGTGCCAGTAGTATCTACGGAAACACCATATATTTT.

The gene calls are TRBV12-5 and TRBJ2-6, with TRBD1 identical over 7 bases. The CDR3 sequence is 19 residues long. Germline trimming cut 4 bases from V and 1 base from J; bases unmatched to any gene: 13. CDR1 LGHNT and CDR2 FRNRAP come from the germline V gene. CDR3 loop: CASGSRLGTVKSGANVLTF. The CDR3 DNA reads TGTGCTAGTGGTTCCCGACTTGGGACAGTTAAATCTGGGGCCAACGTCCTGACTTTC. The full variable domain, rest sourced from reference TRBV12-5 and TRBJ2-6, is DARVTQTPRHKVTEMGQEVTMRCQPILGHNTVFWYRQTMMQGLELLAYFRNRAPLDDSGMPKDRFSAEMPDATLATLKIQPSEPRDSAVYFCASGSRLGTVKSGANVLTFGAGSRLTVL.

This clone was seen only once. The chain uses TRBV28 and TRBJ2-7; 7 bases agree with TRBD1. CDR3 length equals 15 residues. Germline lookup yields CDR1 MDHEN and CDR2 SYDVKM. V was pared by 5 bases and J by 2 bases, with 9 bases of the junction left unmatched. The CDR3 nucleotides are TGTGCCAGCAGTCAGGGGAGACAGGGAACCTACGAGCAGTACTTC. It codes for CASSQGRQGTYEQYF.

This clone showed up just once. The V and J genes are TRBV27 and TRBJ2-3; TRBD2 matches 13 bases. This CDR3 is 19 amino acids long. J gave up 0 bases and V 2 bases, and 8 bases lay outside the gene matches. Germline V lookup: CDR1 MNHEY, CDR2 SMNVEV (reference sequence). The CDR3 nucleotides read TGTGCCAGCAGTTTAAAAGTCGGGACTAGCGGGGCCAGCACAGATACGCAGTATTTT. Translating gives CASSLKVGTSGASTDTQYF.

V and J are TRBV2 and TRBJ2-7; 7 bases fit TRBD1. V shed 0 bases, J shed 4 bases, and the junction held 12 bases outside the gene matches. Germline V lookup: CDR1 SNHLY, CDR2 FYNNEI. The CDR3 runs to 17 residues. CDR3 sequence (DNA): TGTGCCAGCAGTGAAGCCGAAATCCCGGGACAGTTATACGAGCAGTACTTC. Translation: CASSEAEIPGQLYEQYF. The variable domain in full, with the rest retrieved from reference TRBV2 and TRBJ2-7, is EPEVTQTPSHQVTQMGQEVILRCVPISNHLYFYWYRQILGQKVEFLVSFYNNEISEKSEIFDDQFSVERPDGSNFTLKIRSTKLEDSAMYFCASSEAEIPGQLYEQYFGPGTRLTVT.

In its sample, this clone was seen a few times. The chain uses TRBV15 and TRBJ2-1; D gene unclear. CDR3 length equals 13 residues. Trimming pared 4 bases from V and 4 bases from J, leaving 8 bases between. Germline V gives CDR1 LNHNV, CDR2 YYDKDF (reference sequence). CDR3 in DNA: TGTGCCACCAGCATGACTCCTTACAATGAGCAGTTCTTC. Its translation: CATSMTPYNEQFF.

This chain connects TRBV7-3 to TRBJ2-7, with 10 bases that match TRBD2. Germline V gives CDR1 SGHTA, CDR2 FQGTGA. V shed 0 bases and J 5 bases; nucleotides not matched to a gene: 10. The CDR3 covers 17 residues. Here the CDR3 reads CASSLTSGGASTHEQYF. DNA for the CDR3: TGTGCCAGCAGCTTAACCAGCGGGGGGGCCTCGACCCACGAGCAGTACTTC.

The chain is built from TRBV28 and TRBJ2-7, with TRBD1 matching over 7 bases. CDR1 is MDHEN and CDR2 is SYDVKM in the germline V gene. The V and J ends lost 5 bases and 4 bases, in that order; junction bases with no gene match: 5. CDR3 length: 13 amino acids. The CDR3 DNA reads TGTGCCAGCAGTGAGAAACAGGGGTACGAGCAGTACTTC. Its translation is CASSEKQGYEQYF.

The gene calls are TRBV4-1 and TRBJ2-3; D is undetermined. Trimming took 1 base from V and 8 from J, leaving 10 bases between them. The CDR3 runs 13 residues. Germline-derived CDR1 and CDR2 are MGHRA and YSYEKL. The CDR3 region has the DNA TGCGCCAGCAGCCAAGGTGTCAAAGCTACGCAGTATTTT. It codes for CASSQGVKATQYF.

The chain joins TRBV18 to TRBJ1-6; no clear D gene. Germline V gene lookup returns CDR1 KGHSH and CDR2 LQKENI. The CDR3 length is 19 residues. The V end lost 1 base, the J end lost 6 bases, and 22 bases lay between the germline ends. The CDR3 region is CASSPQFWEKGGVNSPLHF. CDR3 DNA sequence: TGTGCCAGCTCACCACAATTCTGGGAGAAGGGTGGGGTTAATTCACCCCTCCACTTT.

In DNA, the CDR3 is TGTGCCACCCTGGGACAGCCGAACACTGAAGCTTTCTTT. Its protein is CATLGQPNTEAFF. This sequence joins TRBV6-1 and TRBJ1-1; TRBD1 aligns across 7 bases. Germline loops: CDR1 MNHNS, CDR2 SASEGT. V lost 10 bases, J lost 1 base, and 6 bases stayed unmatched. The CDR3 length is 13 residues.

A note on this clone: The same CDR3 arises from other DNA sequences in this sample as well. The genes are TRBV5-5 and TRBJ1-5; weak D call: TRBD1 (6 bases). Trimming shortened V by 5 bases and J by 2 bases, and 11 bases separated the two germline ends. This CDR3 has 14 residues. Germline V gene lookup returns CDR1 SGHKS and CDR2 YYEKEE (reference sequence). CDR3 sequence (DNA): TGTGCCAGCAGTCGCCGACAGGGCAATCAGCCCCAGCATTTT. Amino acid sequence: CASSRRQGNQPQHF.

The chain recombines TRBV29-1 with TRBJ1-2; 9 nucleotides agree with TRBD1. This CDR3 has 15 residues. Germline values: CDR1 SQVTM, CDR2 ANQGSEA. After removal of 0 bases from V and 4 bases from J, the junction contained 6 bases not matched to a gene. CDR3 protein: CSVEEWDRETYGYTF. CDR3 bases: TGCAGCGTTGAAGAGTGGGACAGGGAGACCTATGGCTACACCTTC.

This clone was seen a handful of times. This sequence joins TRBV19 and TRBJ2-5; 9 bases are a match to TRBD1. The tail of the sequence fits TRBJ2-7 better, so the J call may be wrong. CDR3 size: 14 residues. In germline, CDR1 is LNHDA, CDR2 SQIVND (reference sequence). In DNA form, the CDR3 reads TGTGCCAGTAGATCCGGGACAGGGCGTTACGAGCAGTACTTC. Translated: CASRSGTGRYEQYF.